This is a list of T cell receptor beta chains from one sample in a study of blood T cells in healthy people across ages. TCRdb redid the calling of the 5' RACE reads with MiXCR, one entry per CDR3 protein. This sample has some 640,000 distinct CDR3 sequences, with less than 35% found just once. The sample comprised blood. These receptors were taken from a woman older than 75 in good health. The CDR3 runs from the conserved cysteine through the conserved F or W. A D gene is named only where the DNA matches it firmly. Not every row has a clone size; where given, it reads once, few, many or a size class.

size,V,J,D,DNA,CDR3
-,TRBV5-1,TRBJ1-6,-,TGCGCCAGCAGCTCGACAGAATTCTATAATTCACCCCTCCACTTT,CASSSTEFYNSPLHF
few,TRBV11-2,TRBJ2-5,-,TGTGCCAGCAGCACAGGGACCCTCCCTCCGGAGACCCAGTACTTC,CASSTGTLPPETQYF
-,TRBV11-2,TRBJ2-2,TRBD2,TGTGCCAGCAGCGAAAGCGGGGGTTGGGCCGGGGAGCTGTTTTTT,CASSESGGWAGELFF
-,TRBV6-6,TRBJ1-4,TRBD1,TGTGCCAGCAGGGGAATGACAGGGCCAACTAATGAAAAACTGTTTTTT,CASRGMTGPTNEKLFF
many,TRBV7-8,TRBJ2-3,TRBD1,TGTGCCAGCAGCTGGGACAGGGAGTTGACAGATACGCAGTATTTT,CASSWDRELTDTQYF
once,TRBV7-2,TRBJ2-4,-,TGTGCCAGCAGCTCGGTGATTGGAGCCAAAAACATTCAGTACTTC,CASSSVIGAKNIQYF
many,TRBV5-1,TRBJ2-3,-,TGCGCCAGCAGCTTGGGGGCAAACGCCGATACGCAGTATTTT,CASSLGANADTQYF
few,TRBV18,TRBJ1-6,-,TGTGCCAGCTCACCACCTAGTCGTTCACCCCTCCACTTT,CASSPPSRSPLHF
-,TRBV2,TRBJ2-5,TRBD1,TGTGCCAGCAGCCCCCGGACAGGGTTAAGGAAGACCCAGTACTTC,CASSPRTGLRKTQYF
-,TRBV15,TRBJ2-7,-,TGTGCCACCAGCAGAGATAAAGGAGGCGAGCAGTACTTC,CATSRDKGGEQYF
few,TRBV7-2,TRBJ2-1,-,TGTGCCAGCAGCTCCCTGGGGGAGCAGTTCTTC,CASSSLGEQFF
-,TRBV11-3,TRBJ2-5,-,TGTGCCAGCAGCTTCATCCGGGGCCAAGAGACCCAGTACTTC,CASSFIRGQETQYF